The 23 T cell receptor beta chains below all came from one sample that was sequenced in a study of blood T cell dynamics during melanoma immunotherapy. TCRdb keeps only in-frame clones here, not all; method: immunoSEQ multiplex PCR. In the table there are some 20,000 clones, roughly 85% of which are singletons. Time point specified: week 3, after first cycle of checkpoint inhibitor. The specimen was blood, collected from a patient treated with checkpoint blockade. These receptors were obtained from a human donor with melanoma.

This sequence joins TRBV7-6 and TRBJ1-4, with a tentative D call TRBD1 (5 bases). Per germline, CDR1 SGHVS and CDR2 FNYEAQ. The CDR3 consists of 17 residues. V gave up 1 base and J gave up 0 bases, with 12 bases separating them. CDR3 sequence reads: CASSLESRAATNEKLFF. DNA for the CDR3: TGTGCCAGCAGCTTAGAATCCAGGGCCGCAACTAATGAAAAACTGTTTTTT.

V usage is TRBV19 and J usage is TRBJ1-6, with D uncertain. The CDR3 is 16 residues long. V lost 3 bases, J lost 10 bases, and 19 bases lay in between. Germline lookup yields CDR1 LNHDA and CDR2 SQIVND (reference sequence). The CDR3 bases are TGTGCCAGTAGTATCTTCGAGCCAGGCGGTCGGTCACCCCTCCACTTT. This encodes CASSIFEPGGRSPLHF.

CDR3 DNA: TGTGCCAGCAGCTTAGCCGCAGGGGCGAACACTGAAGCTTTCTTT. As protein: CASSLAAGANTEAFF. The chain carries TRBV7-6 and TRBJ1-1; D might be TRBD1 (6 bases). Germline-derived CDR1 and CDR2 are SGHVS and FNYEAQ. CDR3 size: 15 residues. Trimming took off 0 bases at V and 1 base at J, with 9 bases between the two ends.

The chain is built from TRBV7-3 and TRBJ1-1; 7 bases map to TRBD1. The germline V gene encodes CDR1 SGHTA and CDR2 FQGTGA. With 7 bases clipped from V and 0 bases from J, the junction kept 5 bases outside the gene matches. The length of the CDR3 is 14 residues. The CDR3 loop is CASTKGGMNTEAFF. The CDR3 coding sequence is TGTGCCAGCACCAAAGGGGGCATGAACACTGAAGCTTTCTTT.

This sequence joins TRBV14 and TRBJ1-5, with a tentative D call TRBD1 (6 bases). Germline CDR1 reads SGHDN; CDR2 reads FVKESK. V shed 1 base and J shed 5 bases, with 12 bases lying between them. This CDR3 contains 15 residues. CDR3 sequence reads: CASSQAWGGHQPQHF. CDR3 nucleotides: TGTGCCAGCAGCCAAGCTTGGGGGGGCCATCAGCCCCAGCATTTT.

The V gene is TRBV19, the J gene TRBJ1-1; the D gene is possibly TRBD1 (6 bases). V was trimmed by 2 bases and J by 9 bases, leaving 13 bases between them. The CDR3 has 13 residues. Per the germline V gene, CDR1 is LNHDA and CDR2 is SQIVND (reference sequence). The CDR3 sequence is CASSIWEQGQAFF. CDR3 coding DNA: TGTGCCAGTAGTATATGGGAACAGGGCCAAGCTTTCTTT.

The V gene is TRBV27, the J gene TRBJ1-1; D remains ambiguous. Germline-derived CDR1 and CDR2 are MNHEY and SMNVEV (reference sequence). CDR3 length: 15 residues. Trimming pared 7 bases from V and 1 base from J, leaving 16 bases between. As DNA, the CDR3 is TGTGCCAGCACCCCCTGGGCCAGTTCGAACACTGAAGCTTTCTTT. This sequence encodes CASTPWASSNTEAFF.

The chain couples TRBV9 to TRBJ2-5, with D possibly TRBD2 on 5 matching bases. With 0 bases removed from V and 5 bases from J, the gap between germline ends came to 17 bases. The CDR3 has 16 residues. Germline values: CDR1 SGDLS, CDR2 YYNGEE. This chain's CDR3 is CASSVESGLIVETQYF. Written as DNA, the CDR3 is TGTGCCAGCAGCGTAGAGAGCGGATTAATTGTGGAGACCCAGTACTTC.

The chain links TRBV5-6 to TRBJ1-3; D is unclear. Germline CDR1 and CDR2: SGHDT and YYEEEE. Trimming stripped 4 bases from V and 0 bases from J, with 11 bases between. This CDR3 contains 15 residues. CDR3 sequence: CASSRPRHSGNTIYF. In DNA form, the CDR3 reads TGTGCCAGCAGCCGACCGAGACACTCTGGAAACACCATATATTTT.

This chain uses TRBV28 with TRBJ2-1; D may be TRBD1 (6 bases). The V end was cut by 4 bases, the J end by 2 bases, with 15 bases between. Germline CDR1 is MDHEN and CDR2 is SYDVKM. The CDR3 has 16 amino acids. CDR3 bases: TGTGCCAGCAGTTCCGCAACAGGGAAGCCCTACAATGAGCAGTTCTTC. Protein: CASSSATGKPYNEQFF.

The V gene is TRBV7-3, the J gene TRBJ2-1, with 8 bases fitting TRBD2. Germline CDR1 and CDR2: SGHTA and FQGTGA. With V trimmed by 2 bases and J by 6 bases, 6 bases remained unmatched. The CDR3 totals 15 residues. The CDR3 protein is CASSLLGLAGNEQFF. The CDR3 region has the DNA TGTGCCAGCAGCTTACTCGGACTAGCTGGCAATGAGCAGTTCTTC.

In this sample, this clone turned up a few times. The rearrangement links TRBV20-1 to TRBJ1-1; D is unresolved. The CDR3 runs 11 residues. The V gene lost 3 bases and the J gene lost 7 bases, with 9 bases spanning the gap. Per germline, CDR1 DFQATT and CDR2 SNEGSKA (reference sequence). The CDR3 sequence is CSASFRNEAFF. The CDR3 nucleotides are TGCAGTGCTAGTTTCAGGAATGAAGCTTTCTTT.

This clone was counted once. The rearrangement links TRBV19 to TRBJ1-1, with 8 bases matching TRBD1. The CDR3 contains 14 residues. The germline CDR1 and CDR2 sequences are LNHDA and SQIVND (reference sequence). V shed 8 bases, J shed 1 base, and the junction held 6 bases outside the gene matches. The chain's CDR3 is CASRPGQENTEAFF. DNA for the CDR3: TGTGCCAGTCGCCCGGGACAGGAGAACACTGAAGCTTTCTTT.

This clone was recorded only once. CDR3 in DNA: TGTGCCAGCAGCTTAGTAGATAGCTCCTACGAGCAGTACTTC. Amino acid sequence: CASSLVDSSYEQYF. V usage is TRBV7-6 and J usage is TRBJ2-5; no definite D call. The J call is uncertain, as TRBJ2-7 better fits the DNA end. Germline loops: CDR1 SGHVS, CDR2 FNYEAQ. The CDR3 consists of 14 residues.

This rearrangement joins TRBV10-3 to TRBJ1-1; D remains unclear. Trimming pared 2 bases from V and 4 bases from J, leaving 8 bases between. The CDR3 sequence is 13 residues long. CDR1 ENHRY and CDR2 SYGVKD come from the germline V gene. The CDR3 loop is CAISEAGFTEAFF. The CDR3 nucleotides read TGTGCCATCAGTGAGGCGGGGTTCACTGAAGCTTTCTTT.

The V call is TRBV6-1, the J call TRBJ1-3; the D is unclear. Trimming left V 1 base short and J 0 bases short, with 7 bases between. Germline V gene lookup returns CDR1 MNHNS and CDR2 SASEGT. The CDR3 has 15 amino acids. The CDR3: CASSEGGRSGNTIYF. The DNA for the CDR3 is TGTGCCAGCAGTGAAGGTGGTCGCTCTGGAAACACCATATATTTT.

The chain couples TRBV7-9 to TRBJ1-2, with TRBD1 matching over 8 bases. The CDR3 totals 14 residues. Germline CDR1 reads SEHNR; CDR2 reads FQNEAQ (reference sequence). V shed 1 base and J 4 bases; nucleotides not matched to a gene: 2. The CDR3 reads CASSLETGAYGYTF. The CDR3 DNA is TGTGCCAGCAGCTTAGAGACAGGGGCCTATGGCTACACCTTC.

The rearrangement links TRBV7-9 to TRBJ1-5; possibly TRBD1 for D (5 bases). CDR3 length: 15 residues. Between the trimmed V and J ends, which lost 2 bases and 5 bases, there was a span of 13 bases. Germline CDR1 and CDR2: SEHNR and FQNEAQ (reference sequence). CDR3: CASSLTGGEDQPQHF. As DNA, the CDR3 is TGTGCCAGCAGCTTAACTGGGGGTGAGGATCAGCCCCAGCATTTT.

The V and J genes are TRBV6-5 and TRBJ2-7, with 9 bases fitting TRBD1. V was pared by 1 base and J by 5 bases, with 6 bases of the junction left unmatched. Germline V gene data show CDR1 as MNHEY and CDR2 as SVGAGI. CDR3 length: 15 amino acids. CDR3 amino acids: CASSYLGQGYNEQYF. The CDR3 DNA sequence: TGTGCCAGCAGTTACTTGGGACAGGGTTACAACGAGCAGTACTTC.

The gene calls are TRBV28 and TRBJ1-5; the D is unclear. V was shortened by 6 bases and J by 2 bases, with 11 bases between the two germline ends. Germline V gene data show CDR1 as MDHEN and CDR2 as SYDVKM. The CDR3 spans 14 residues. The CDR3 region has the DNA TGTGCCAGCAGCCAGAGTAGGGGCAATCAGCCCCAGCATTTT. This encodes CASSQSRGNQPQHF.

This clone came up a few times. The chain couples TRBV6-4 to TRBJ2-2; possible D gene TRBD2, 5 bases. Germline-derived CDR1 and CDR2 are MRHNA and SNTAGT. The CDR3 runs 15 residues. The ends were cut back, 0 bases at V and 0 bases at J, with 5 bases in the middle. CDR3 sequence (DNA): TGTGCCAGCAGTGACTCTAGCGCGAACACCGGGGAGCTGTTTTTT. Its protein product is CASSDSSANTGELFF.

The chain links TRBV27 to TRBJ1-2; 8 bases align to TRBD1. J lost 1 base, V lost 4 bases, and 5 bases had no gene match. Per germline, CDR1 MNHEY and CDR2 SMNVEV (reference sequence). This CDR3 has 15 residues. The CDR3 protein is CASSSGTGSNYGYTF. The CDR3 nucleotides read TGTGCCAGCAGTTCCGGGACAGGCAGTAACTATGGCTACACCTTC.

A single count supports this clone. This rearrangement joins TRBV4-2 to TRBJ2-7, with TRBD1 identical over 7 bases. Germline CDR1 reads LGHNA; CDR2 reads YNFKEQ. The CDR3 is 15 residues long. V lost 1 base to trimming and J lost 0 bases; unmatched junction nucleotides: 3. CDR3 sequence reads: CASSQGGDSSYEQYF. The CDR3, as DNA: TGTGCCAGCAGCCAAGGAGGGGACAGCTCCTACGAGCAGTACTTC.